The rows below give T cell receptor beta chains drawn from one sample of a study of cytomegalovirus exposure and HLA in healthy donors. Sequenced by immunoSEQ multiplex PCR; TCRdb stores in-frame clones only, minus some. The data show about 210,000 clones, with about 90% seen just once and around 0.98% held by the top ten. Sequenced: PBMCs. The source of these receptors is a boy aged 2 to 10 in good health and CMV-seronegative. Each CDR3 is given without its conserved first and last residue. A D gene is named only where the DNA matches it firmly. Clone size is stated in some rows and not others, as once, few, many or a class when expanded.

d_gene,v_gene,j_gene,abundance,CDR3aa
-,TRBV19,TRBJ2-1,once,ASNPEGIYNEQF
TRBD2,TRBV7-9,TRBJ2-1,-,SSSLAGLAENNEQF
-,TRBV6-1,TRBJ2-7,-,ASSEAGAGSSYEQY
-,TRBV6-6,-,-,ASGDFSEAYEQY
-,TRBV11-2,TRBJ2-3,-,ASSLGLHNTDTQY
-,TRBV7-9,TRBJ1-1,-,ASSLLVNTEAF
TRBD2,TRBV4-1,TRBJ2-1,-,ASSQDHHLAGDRNEQF
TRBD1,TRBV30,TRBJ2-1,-,AWDSGTARLNNEQF
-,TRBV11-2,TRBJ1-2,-,ASSLVAVNYGYT
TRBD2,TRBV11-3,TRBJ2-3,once,ASSPGLAGTDTQY
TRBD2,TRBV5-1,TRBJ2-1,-,ASSPIAGGSNEQF
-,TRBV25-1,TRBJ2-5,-,ASSELIGGGPRTQY
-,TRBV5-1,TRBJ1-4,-,ASSWESPEGEKLF
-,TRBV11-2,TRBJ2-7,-,ASSLDGPSYEQY
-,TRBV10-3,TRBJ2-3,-,AISETEADTDTQY
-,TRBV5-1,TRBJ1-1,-,ASSSGGYTEAF
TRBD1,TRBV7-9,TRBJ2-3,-,ASSLGATGGPREGDTQY
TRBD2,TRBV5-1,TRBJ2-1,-,ASSLKRGTYNEQF
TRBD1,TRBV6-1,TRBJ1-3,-,ASSERGTGGNTIY
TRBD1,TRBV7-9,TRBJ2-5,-,ASSFRGQGQETQY
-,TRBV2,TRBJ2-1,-,ASKNMAGVVNEQF
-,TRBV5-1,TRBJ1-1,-,ASSPQAWGVFSAF
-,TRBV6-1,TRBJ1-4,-,ASSEGASNEKLF
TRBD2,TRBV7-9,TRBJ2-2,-,ASNSLGTSGGSPELF
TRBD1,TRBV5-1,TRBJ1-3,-,AGSLEIQGLGSGNTIY
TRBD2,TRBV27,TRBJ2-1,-,ASSSRTSGDDEQF
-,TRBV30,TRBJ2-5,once,AWSLPGVETQY
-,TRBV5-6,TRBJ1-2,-,ASSLEGQNYGYT
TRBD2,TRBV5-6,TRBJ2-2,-,ASSLSGTSGVQTGELF
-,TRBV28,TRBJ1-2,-,ASSPEGYGYT
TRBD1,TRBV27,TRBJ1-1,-,ASSPSGQGSTEAF
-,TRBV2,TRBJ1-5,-,ASSEAGFGSNQPQH
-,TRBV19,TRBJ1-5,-,ASSIVQDSNQPQH
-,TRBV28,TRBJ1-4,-,ASSIQGTNEKLF
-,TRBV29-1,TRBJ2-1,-,SVAPLLAHNEQF
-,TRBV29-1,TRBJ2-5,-,SVAQVEETQY
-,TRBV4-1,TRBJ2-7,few,ASSQEDSDYEQY